Following are 21 T cell receptor beta chains from one sample sequenced in a study of T-cell reconstitution after alpha-beta-depleted transplantation in children. During its preparation, the TCRbeta library received unique molecular identifiers. TCRdb processed the PCR reads anew with MiXCR; each CDR3 protein has one entry. The sample yields about 640,000 distinct CDR3 sequences, roughly 17% seen once. The sequencing here drew on PBMCs from the stem cell graft donor, taken from the stem cell graft. The source of these receptors is a human donor who donated a stem cell graft to a child with acute myeloid leukemia.

Many counts were recorded for this clonotype. The chain couples TRBV20-1 to TRBJ1-1; D might be TRBD1 (6 bases). Germline V CDR1 and CDR2: DFQATT, SNEGSKA (reference sequence). The CDR3 has 12 amino acids. V was pared by 2 bases and J by 4 bases, with 8 bases between. The CDR3 DNA reads TGCAGTGCTAGAAGAGGGGGCACTGAAGCTTTCTTT. This encodes CSARRGGTEAFF.

This clonotype was seen at least ten times. This rearrangement joins TRBV20-1 to TRBJ1-2; perhaps TRBD1 as D (6 bases). The CDR3 length is 13 residues. In germline, CDR1 is DFQATT, CDR2 SNEGSKA (reference sequence). Trimming stripped 4 bases from V and 8 bases from J, with 17 bases between. The CDR3: CSAIADRGGGYTF. CDR3 DNA: TGCAGTGCTATAGCGGACAGAGGGGGAGGCTACACCTTC.

V gene TRBV7-3 combines with J gene TRBJ2-7, with TRBD1 identical over 9 bases. The CDR3 length is 14 residues. CDR1 SGHTA and CDR2 FQGTGA come from the germline V gene. After removal of 5 bases from V and 5 bases from J, the junction contained 7 bases not matched to a gene. The CDR3 DNA is TGTGCCAGCAGCATAGGACAGGGGCAGAACGAGCAGTACTTC. Its protein product is CASSIGQGQNEQYF.

Details on this clonotype: A read error may explain this, as a much larger clone is one base away. The chain carries TRBV29-1 and TRBJ2-3, with 7 bases that match TRBD1. CDR3 length: 16 amino acids. Germline CDR1 reads SQVTM; CDR2 reads ANQGSEA. V lost 4 bases to trimming and J lost 8 bases; unmatched junction nucleotides: 18. The CDR3 sequence is CSVGERGPLVSRTQYF. CDR3 nucleotides: TGCAGCGTTGGAGAGAGGGGGCCCCTAGTCTCGCGTACGCAGTATTTT.

CDR3 DNA: TGCGCCAGCAGCCAAGGGACAGTATACAATGAGCAGTTCTTC. It encodes CASSQGTVYNEQFF. J is TRBJ2-1 and V is TRBV4-1, with a weak D call TRBD1 (6 bases). Germline V gene sequence: CDR1 MGHRA, CDR2 YSYEKL. V was pared by 1 base and J by 4 bases, with 8 bases between. The CDR3 consists of 14 residues.

This clonotype occurred a few times. The chain uses TRBV6-6 and TRBJ1-3; D is uncertain. Per the germline V gene, CDR1 is MNHNY and CDR2 is SVGAGI (reference sequence). Trimming took off 0 bases at V and 7 bases at J, with 7 bases between the two ends. The CDR3 runs 13 residues. In nucleotides, the CDR3 is TGTGCCAGCAGTTACTCTTCCCTTAACACCATATATTTT. Translated, it gives CASSYSSLNTIYF.

There are a few counts of this clonotype. CDR3 DNA: TGTGCCACCAGTGATCCCCACGGGACAGGGGCTCCGTACGAGCAGTACTTC. Amino acid sequence: CATSDPHGTGAPYEQYF. This chain connects TRBV24-1 to TRBJ2-7, with 10 bases matching TRBD1. In germline, CDR1 is KGHDR, CDR2 SFDVKD. The CDR3 consists of 17 residues. V shed 3 bases and J 4 bases; nucleotides not matched to a gene: 11.

Note on this clonotype: A much bigger clone sits one base away, suggesting this may be a read error. The chain carries TRBV20-1 and TRBJ2-1; 9 positions match TRBD1. CDR3 length: 15 residues. Germline CDR1 reads DFQATT; CDR2 reads SNEGSKA (reference sequence). CDR3 nucleotides: TGCAGTACTTACCCGGACAGGGGAGTCGGCAATGACCAGTTCTTC. Encoded protein: CSTYPDRGVGNDQFF.

The chain has TRBV24-1 and TRBJ2-5; D gene uncertain. The CDR3 runs 15 residues. Germline CDR1 and CDR2: KGHDR and SFDVKD. The CDR3 here is CVTFYLDGSQETQYF. The DNA of the CDR3 is TGTGTGACCTTTTATTTGGACGGATCACAAGAGACCCAGTACTTC.

Ten or more counts support this clonotype. The chain carries TRBV29-1 and TRBJ2-5; D gene ambiguous. The germline V and J ends were trimmed by 4 bases and 2 bases, with 8 bases remaining between them. The CDR3 spans 12 residues. Germline values: CDR1 SQVTM, CDR2 ANQGSEA. Written as DNA, the CDR3 is TGCAGCGTTGGACAACTTCAAGAGACCCAGTACTTC. Protein product: CSVGQLQETQYF.

This clonotype was seen at least ten times. This rearrangement joins TRBV29-1 to TRBJ2-1; no firm D call. The CDR3 contains 11 residues. V was clipped by 7 bases and J by 9 bases, with 13 bases between them. The germline CDR1 and CDR2 sequences are SQVTM and ANQGSEA. Here the CDR3 DNA reads TGCAGCGCCTCACAGCTGGGTGAGCAGTTCTTC. This sequence encodes CSASQLGEQFF.

Regarding this clonotype: A clone one base away is much larger, so this may be a read error. Without the conserved terminal phenylalanine or tryptophan, this CDR3 likely stems from a read error. This sequence joins TRBV12-3 or TRBV12-4 and TRBJ1-1; D perhaps matches TRBD1 (5 bases). CDR3 size: 14 residues. Trimming stripped 3 bases from V and 5 bases from J, with 13 bases between. The CDR3, as DNA: TGTGCCAGCAGTTTGGGGGGTGGGTTGACTGAAGCTTTCTCT. Its translation is CASSLGGGLTEAFS.

This clonotype was observed many times. The rearrangement links TRBV20-1 to TRBJ2-1; no reliable D call. This CDR3 is 11 amino acids long. CDR1 DFQATT and CDR2 SNEGSKA come from the germline V gene (reference sequence). Trimming shortened V by 2 bases and J by 4 bases, and 3 bases separated the two germline ends. The CDR3 loop is CSARYYNEQFF. The CDR3 region has the DNA TGCAGTGCTAGATATTACAATGAGCAGTTCTTC.

The chain joins TRBV12-3 or TRBV12-4 to TRBJ1-4; D is possibly TRBD1 (6 bases). The CDR3 is 14 residues long. The germline V and J ends were trimmed by 5 bases and 8 bases, with 15 bases remaining between them. The chain's CDR3 is CASSPGEGEEKLFF. CDR3 in DNA: TGTGCCAGCAGTCCTGGGGAGGGGGAAGAAAAACTGTTTTTT.

J is TRBJ2-7 and V is TRBV5-6, with 10 positions matching TRBD2. V lost 0 bases, J lost 4 bases, and 1 base stayed unmatched. Germline lookup yields CDR1 SGHDT and CDR2 YYEEEE. CDR3 length: 14 residues. The CDR3 DNA sequence: TGTGCCAGCAGCTTGGTAGCGGGGGGTTACGAGCAGTACGTC. Residues: CASSLVAGGYEQYV.

The J gene is TRBJ2-2, the V gene TRBV24-1, with D perhaps matching TRBD1 (6 bases). The CDR3 is 15 residues long. Trimming took 2 bases from V and 4 from J, leaving 10 bases between them. CDR1 and CDR2 from the germline V gene are KGHDR and SFDVKD. The CDR3 coding sequence is TGTGCCACCAGTGATTCTCAGGGGCCCACCGGGGAGCTGTTTTTT. Amino acids: CATSDSQGPTGELFF.

This chain uses TRBV4-3 with TRBJ1-1; D is undetermined. The CDR3 length is 18 residues. V lost 2 bases and J 3 bases, leaving 22 bases between the germline ends. Germline lookup yields CDR1 LGHNA and CDR2 YSLEER. CDR3 protein: CASSQYGPTSRPDTEAFF. The CDR3 DNA follows: TGCGCCAGCAGCCAATATGGTCCGACGTCCCGGCCAGACACTGAAGCTTTCTTT.

This clonotype was counted a few times. This sequence joins TRBV14 and TRBJ1-1, with 7 positions matching TRBD1. The CDR3 has 13 amino acids. V trimming: 2 bases; J trimming: 12 bases; junction bases outside the gene matches: 9. Germline lookup yields CDR1 SGHDN and CDR2 FVKESK. CDR3: CASSQTGAIGPFF. The CDR3 nucleotides read TGTGCCAGCAGCCAAACAGGGGCCATAGGACCTTTCTTT.

The gene calls are TRBV7-3 and TRBJ1-2; tentatively, D is TRBD1 (6 bases). CDR1 and CDR2 from the germline V gene are SGHTA and FQGTGA. The CDR3 runs 13 residues. V lost 5 bases and J lost 4, with 11 bases in between. CDR3 nucleotides: TGTGCCAGCAGCCAAGGGGGGACCTATGGCTACACCTTC. Translation: CASSQGGTYGYTF. The variable domain in full, with the rest retrieved from reference TRBV7-3 and TRBJ1-2, is GAGVSQTPSNKVTEKGKYVELRCDPISGHTALYWYRQSLGQGPEFLIYFQGTGAADDSGLPNDRFFAVRPEGSVSTLKIQRTERGDSAVYLCASSQGGTYGYTFGSGTRLTVV.

Concerning this clonotype itself: This could be a read error, since a much larger clone is one nucleotide away. The rearrangement joins TRBV7-2 to TRBJ2-2, with 9 bases fitting TRBD1. The V gene's germline CDR1 is SGHTA and CDR2 FQGNSA. The CDR3 extends over 15 amino acids. CDR3 region: CSSTKQGALTGELFF. The CDR3 region has the DNA TGTTCCAGCACCAAACAGGGGGCGCTCACCGGGGAGCTGTTTTTT.

This clonotype has ten or more counts. The chain employs TRBV29-1 and TRBJ2-5, with TRBD2 matching 8 bases. This CDR3 comprises 14 residues. Trimming at V came to 7 bases and at J to 5 bases, leaving 12 bases not matched to a gene. Germline lookup yields CDR1 SQVTM and CDR2 ANQGSEA. The CDR3 DNA sequence: TGCAGCGGGGGGGCGGGGGGCCTCCGGGAGACCCAGTACTTC. Its protein is CSGGAGGLRETQYF. Complete variable domain (other parts from reference TRBV29-1 and TRBJ2-5): SAVISQKPSRDICQRGTSLTIQCQVDSQVTMMFWYRQQPGQSLTLIATANQGSEATYESGFVIDKFPISRPNLTFSTLTVSNMSPEDSSIYLCSGGAGGLRETQYFGPGTRLLVL.